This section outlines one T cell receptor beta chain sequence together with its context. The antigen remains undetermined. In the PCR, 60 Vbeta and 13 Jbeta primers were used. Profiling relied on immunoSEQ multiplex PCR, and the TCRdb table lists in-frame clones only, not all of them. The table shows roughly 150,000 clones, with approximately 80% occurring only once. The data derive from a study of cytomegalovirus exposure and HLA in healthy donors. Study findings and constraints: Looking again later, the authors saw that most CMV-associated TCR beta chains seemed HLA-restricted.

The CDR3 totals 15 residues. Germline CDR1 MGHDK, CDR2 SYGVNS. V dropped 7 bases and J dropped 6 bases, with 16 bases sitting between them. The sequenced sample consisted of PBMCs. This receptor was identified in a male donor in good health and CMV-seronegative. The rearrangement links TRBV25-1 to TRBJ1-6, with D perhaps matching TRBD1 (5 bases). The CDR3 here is CASNPARVSNSPLHF. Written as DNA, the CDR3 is TGTGCCAGCAACCCGGCCAGGGTCTCTAATTCACCCCTCCACTTT. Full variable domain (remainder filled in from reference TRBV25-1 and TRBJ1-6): EADIYQTPRYLVIGTGKKITLECSQTMGHDKMYWYQQDPGMELHLIHYSYGVNSTEKGDLSSESTVSRIRTEHFPLTLESARPSHTSQYLCASNPARVSNSPLHFGNGTRLTVT.